One and the same sample provided the 16 T cell receptor beta chains below, sequenced in a study of T cells in Graves' hyperthyroidism and ophthalmopathy. From RNA transcripts, TCR beta CDR3 regions were amplified. The HTBI set primed first-round TCR CDR3 RT-PCR. TCRdb re-called the multiplex PCR reads with MiXCR, one entry per CDR3 protein. The sample has around 300,000 distinct CDR3 sequences; roughly 13% are singletons. The sample taken for sequencing was blood. These TCRs come from a woman aged 25-40 years with Graves' hyperthyroidism.

This clonotype has a handful of counts. The rearrangement uses TRBV12-3 or TRBV12-4 and TRBJ1-6; D gene unclear. Trimming took off 5 bases at V and 0 bases at J, with 17 bases between the two ends. This CDR3 is built from 18 residues. The CDR3 region has the DNA TGTGCCAGCAGTCTTCGGGATCCACGGGACTCCTATAATTCACCCCTCCACTTT. It codes for CASSLRDPRDSYNSPLHF.

This clonotype occurred many times. The CDR3: CASSDTGPTVSPLHF. The CDR3 coding sequence is TGTGCCAGCAGTGACACGGGTCCGACGGTTTCACCCCTCCACTTT. The genes are TRBV2 and TRBJ1-6; D ambiguous. Trimming removed 3 bases from V and 9 bases from J, with 15 bases in between. Germline V gene sequence: CDR1 SNHLY, CDR2 FYNNEI. This CDR3 is built from 15 residues.

This clonotype occurred a few times. The rearrangement uses TRBV7-8 and TRBJ2-3; possibly TRBD2 for D (6 bases). The CDR3 is 17 residues long. The ends were cut back, 1 base at V and 4 bases at J, with 18 bases in the middle. Per the germline V gene, CDR1 is SGHVS and CDR2 is FQNEAQ. The CDR3 sequence is CASSLGRDFGPPDTQYF. CDR3 bases: TGTGCCAGCAGCTTAGGCCGGGACTTCGGCCCCCCAGATACGCAGTATTTT.

This clonotype was counted many times. The chain carries TRBV30 and TRBJ2-3; 10 nucleotides agree with TRBD1. CDR1 and CDR2 (germline): GTSNPN, SVGIG (reference sequence). The CDR3 loop spans 17 amino acids. Losses at the gene ends were 3 bases for V and 5 bases for J; bases not matched to a gene: 14. The DNA for the CDR3 is TGTGCCTGGAGGGGGGATGGCGGGACAGGGGACCAAGATACGCAGTATTTT. Translated: CAWRGDGGTGDQDTQYF.

The chain's CDR3 is CASSLVAGGGGHYEQFF. Written as DNA, the CDR3 is TGTGCCAGCAGCTTAGTAGCGGGAGGGGGGGGCCATTATGAGCAGTTCTTC. V usage is TRBV7-8 and J usage is TRBJ2-1; the match to TRBD2 covers 11 bases. With V trimmed by 1 base and J by 8 bases, 10 bases remained unmatched. The germline V gene has CDR1 SGHVS and CDR2 FQNEAQ. The CDR3 loop spans 17 amino acids.

This clonotype was counted ten times or more. The CDR3 DNA reads as TGTGCCAGCGGCCTAGGACAGGGCTACGAGCAGTACTTC. Residues: CASGLGQGYEQYF. V usage is TRBV27 and J usage is TRBJ2-7, with 8 bases lining up with TRBD1. This CDR3 spans 13 amino acids. The ends lost 8 bases at V and 3 bases at J; junction bases unmatched: 6. CDR1 MNHEY and CDR2 SMNVEV come from the germline V gene (reference sequence).

This clonotype was counted many times. This chain connects TRBV28 to TRBJ1-5; D ambiguous. Trimming took 5 bases from V and 4 from J, leaving 9 bases between them. The CDR3 runs to 13 residues. CDR1 is MDHEN, CDR2 SYDVKM, per germline. The CDR3 sequence: CASSNRPNQPQHF. The CDR3 nucleotides are TGTGCCAGCAGTAACAGACCAAATCAGCCCCAGCATTTT.

Remarks on this clonotype: A read error may explain this, as a much larger clone is one base away. The chain combines TRBV10-3 with TRBJ2-3, with a tentative D call TRBD2 (5 bases). Germline CDR1 and CDR2: ENHRY and SYGVKD. V lost 2 bases to trimming and J lost 5 bases, with 5 bases between them. The CDR3 has 12 amino acids. The CDR3 loop reads CAISERGDTQYF. In DNA, the CDR3 is TGTGCCATCAGTGAGCGGGGAGATACGCAGTATTTT.

The V and J genes are TRBV6-1 and TRBJ2-5, with no clear D. Germline V gives CDR1 MNHNS, CDR2 SASEGT. V dropped 6 bases and J dropped 3 bases, with 11 bases sitting between them. This CDR3 has 13 amino acids. The CDR3 sequence: CASRSSGEETQYF. The DNA of the CDR3 is TGTGCCAGCAGGTCCTCAGGAGAAGAGACCCAGTACTTC.

V gene TRBV20-1 combines with J gene TRBJ2-7; maybe TRBD1 (6 bases). The V gene's germline CDR1 is DFQATT and CDR2 SNEGSKA (reference sequence). CDR3 length: 13 residues. Trimming removed 6 bases at V and 5 bases at J, with 17 bases between. The CDR3 nucleotides are TGCAGTGCGACGTCGGAACAGGGAGACGAGCAGTACTTC. Translating it yields CSATSEQGDEQYF.

This clonotype was seen a few times. The chain carries TRBV20-1 and TRBJ2-5; D is uncertain. V lost 3 bases, J lost 1 base, and 9 bases lay in between. This CDR3 comprises 13 residues. Germline values: CDR1 DFQATT, CDR2 SNEGSKA (reference sequence). CDR3 bases: TGCAGTGCTAGGAATAACGTCCAAGAGACCCAGTACTTC. This gives the protein CSARNNVQETQYF.

J is TRBJ2-1 and V is TRBV20-1; D tentatively reads TRBD1 or TRBD2 (5 bases each). The CDR3 consists of 11 residues. Trimming cost V 7 bases and J 8 bases, with 12 bases left between them. Germline V gene data show CDR1 as DFQATT and CDR2 as SNEGSKA (reference sequence). For the CDR3, the DNA is TGCAGTGGAGGGGTCGGTTATGAGCAGTTCTTC. This encodes CSGGVGYEQFF.

The chain joins TRBV5-6 to TRBJ2-7; no definite D call. This CDR3 is 14 amino acids long. The V end lost 0 bases, the J end lost 0 bases, and 7 bases lay between the germline ends. Germline V gene lookup returns CDR1 SGHDT and CDR2 YYEEEE. The DNA of the CDR3 is TGTGCCAGCAGCTTGGGGGCGAACTCCTACGAGCAGTACTTC. Amino acid sequence: CASSLGANSYEQYF.

This clonotype was detected many times. This rearrangement joins TRBV18 to TRBJ2-5; 7 positions agree with TRBD2. Trimming cost V 0 bases and J 4 bases; bases outside gene matches: 5. Germline V gene lookup returns CDR1 KGHSH and CDR2 LQKENI. This CDR3 is 15 amino acids long. The CDR3 here is CASSPPGGRGETQYF. DNA for the CDR3: TGTGCCAGCTCACCACCTGGCGGGAGAGGAGAGACCCAGTACTTC.

In its sample, this clonotype was seen a few times. The J gene is TRBJ2-7, the V gene TRBV27; the D call may be TRBD1 or TRBD2 (5 bases each). The length of the CDR3 is 14 residues. CDR1 is MNHEY, CDR2 SMNVEV, per germline (reference sequence). V shed 3 bases and J shed 2 bases, with 11 bases lying between them. The CDR3 bases are TGTGCCAGCAGTTTCGGGGACGGCGCCTACGAGCAGTACTTC. Encoded protein: CASSFGDGAYEQYF.

In this sample, this clonotype turned up many times. This chain uses TRBV12-3 or TRBV12-4 with TRBJ1-1; D remains unclear. V was shortened by 6 bases and J by 3 bases, with 8 bases between the two germline ends. The CDR3 consists of 12 residues. The CDR3 loop reads CASSRVDTEAFF. The CDR3 DNA reads as TGTGCCAGCAGCCGGGTAGACACTGAAGCTTTCTTT.